The sequence of this TCR beta chain was determined in a study of T cell responses to AZD1222 COVID-19 vaccine. General study findings and limits: Spike-specific TCR breadth and depth went up after people got two AZD1222 doses. Mostly white British, mostly female donors; authors suggested clonal diversity may be underestimated.

Pooling of second doses given at about 4 or about 12 weeks was done. The method was immunoSEQ multiplex PCR; TCRdb's version includes in-frame clones alone and lacks a portion of them. The top ten clones hold about 26% of a sample with more than 95,000 clones, more than 65% of them seen once. A remark on this clone: The antigen is unknown.

The ends were cut back, 6 bases at V and 0 bases at J, with 8 bases in the middle. In germline, CDR1 is MNHEY, CDR2 SVGAGI. This CDR3 region has 13 residues. This sequence originates from an adult who received the AZD1222 COVID-19 vaccine. Sequences were derived from peripheral blood, sampled 28 days after the second AZD1222 dose. The J gene is TRBJ1-1, the V gene TRBV6-5; D gene unclear. The CDR3 reads CASRGRVNTEAFF. CDR3 DNA sequence: TGTGCCAGCAGGGGGAGGGTGAACACTGAAGCTTTCTTT.